What follows are 13 T cell receptor beta chains derived from one specimen sequenced in a study of T cells in Graves' hyperthyroidism and ophthalmopathy. Template material for amplifying TCR beta CDR3 regions consisted of RNA transcripts. Using the HTBI primer set, a first-round RT-PCR was run on the TCR CDR3. TCRdb re-called the multiplex PCR reads through MiXCR, storing one row per CDR3 protein. The repertoire holds fewer than 550,000 distinct CDR3 sequences, with about 24% as singletons. Sequencing used blood. The receptors come from a woman aged 30 to 39 with Graves' ophthalmopathy.

This sequence joins TRBV6-2 or TRBV6-3 and TRBJ2-7, with TRBD1 as a possible D gene (7 bases). The V and J ends lost 3 bases and 3 bases respectively, with 21 bases between them. This CDR3 region has 17 residues. The germline CDR1 and CDR2 sequences are MNHEY and SVGEGT. The CDR3 nucleotides are TGTGCCAGCAGTTATAACCCTGCAGGAGGGGGCGTCTACGAGCAGTACTTC. Amino acid sequence: CASSYNPAGGGVYEQYF.

This clonotype was seen at least ten times. The CDR3 is CASSYSKRAGNTIYF. DNA for the CDR3: TGTGCCAGCAGTTACTCAAAGAGGGCTGGAAACACCATATATTTT. The chain carries TRBV6-5 and TRBJ1-3; D gene ambiguous. This CDR3 region has 15 residues. The V gene lost 0 bases and the J gene lost 2 bases, with 8 bases spanning the gap. Germline CDR1 and CDR2: MNHEY and SVGAGI.

This chain connects TRBV5-1 to TRBJ2-2; tentative D call: TRBD1 (5 bases). The CDR3 sequence is 16 residues long. CDR1 SGHRS and CDR2 YFSETQ come from the germline V gene. V shed 5 bases and J shed 0 bases, with 14 bases lying between them. Here the CDR3 DNA reads TGCGCCAGCAGATCCCAAACAGGAACGAACACCGGGGAGCTGTTTTTT. It yields the protein CASRSQTGTNTGELFF.

The rearrangement joins TRBV6-2 or TRBV6-3 to TRBJ1-1, with D perhaps matching TRBD1 (5 bases). This CDR3 is 15 amino acids long. CDR1 MNHEY and CDR2 SVGEGT come from the germline V gene. Between the trimmed V and J ends, which lost 0 bases and 1 base, there was a span of 9 bases. The CDR3 here is CASSYSPGTNTEAFF. The CDR3 coding sequence is TGTGCCAGCAGTTACTCTCCCGGGACGAACACTGAAGCTTTCTTT.

This clonotype is medium-sized (0.01 to 0.1%). The rearrangement uses TRBV6-5 and TRBJ1-2, with TRBD1 as a possible D gene (5 bases). Trimming cost V 7 bases and J 1 base, with 19 bases left between them. Germline CDR1 MNHEY, CDR2 SVGAGI. The length of the CDR3 is 16 residues. CDR3 in amino acids: CASTRQGPIFNYGYTF. In nucleotides, the CDR3 is TGTGCCAGCACTCGGCAGGGCCCCATCTTTAACTATGGCTACACCTTC.

Many counts were recorded for this clonotype. This rearrangement joins TRBV7-8 to TRBJ2-7; D could derive from TRBD1 or TRBD2 (5 bases each). Trimming took off 1 base at V and 2 bases at J, with 18 bases between the two ends. This CDR3 comprises 17 residues. CDR1 is SGHVS, CDR2 FQNEAQ, per germline. CDR3 nucleotide sequence: TGTGCCAGCAGCTTAGTCCATGCTCAGGGAGAAACCTACGAGCAGTACTTC. Its protein is CASSLVHAQGETYEQYF.

The chain couples TRBV5-1 to TRBJ1-2; TRBD1 matches at 8 bases. V trimming: 3 bases; J trimming: 8 bases; junction bases outside the gene matches: 9. CDR1 and CDR2 from the germline V gene are SGHRS and YFSETQ. This CDR3 has 14 amino acids. CDR3 nucleotide sequence: TGCGCCAGCAGCTCCTCAGGGGGCCCCCCAGGCTACACCTTC. Translation: CASSSSGGPPGYTF.

The chain joins TRBV6-5 to TRBJ1-1, with 7 bases that match TRBD1. Looked up from germline, CDR1 is MNHEY and CDR2 is SVGAGI. V lost 0 bases and J lost 3; bases outside the gene matches: 7. This CDR3 region has 16 residues. CDR3 sequence reads: CASSYSEEGQHTEAFF. As DNA, the CDR3 is TGTGCCAGCAGTTACTCAGAAGAGGGACAGCACACTGAAGCTTTCTTT.

This clonotype was observed at least ten times. The rearrangement joins TRBV28 to TRBJ2-5, with 10 bases identical to TRBD1. After removal of 3 bases from V and 0 bases from J, the junction contained 4 bases not matched to a gene. This CDR3 has 16 amino acids. Germline V CDR1 and CDR2: MDHEN, SYDVKM. CDR3 amino acids: CASSFPGQGYQETQYF. CDR3 in DNA: TGTGCCAGCAGTTTTCCGGGACAGGGGTACCAAGAGACCCAGTACTTC.

This clonotype was recorded at least ten times. J is TRBJ1-2 and V is TRBV10-3, with unresolved D. V lost 4 bases and J 1 base, leaving 7 bases between the germline ends. The CDR3 consists of 13 residues. From germline, CDR1 is ENHRY and CDR2 SYGVKD. The CDR3 region is CAISGAVNYGYTF. The CDR3 nucleotides are TGTGCCATCAGTGGCGCCGTTAACTATGGCTACACCTTC.

The table lists this clonotype with a few counts. The CDR3 DNA sequence: TGTGCCAGCAGCTTGTCTTGGACTCGGGGGGATCAGCCCCAGCATTTT. This gives the protein CASSLSWTRGDQPQHF. The V gene is TRBV5-6, the J gene TRBJ1-5, with a possible D match to TRBD1 (5 bases). Germline V gene lookup returns CDR1 SGHDT and CDR2 YYEEEE. This CDR3 spans 16 amino acids. V dropped 1 base and J dropped 5 bases, with 16 bases sitting between them.

This clonotype was detected ten times or more. The V gene is TRBV2, the J gene TRBJ2-5; 12 bases match TRBD2. Germline V gene lookup returns CDR1 SNHLY and CDR2 FYNNEI. The CDR3 loop spans 16 amino acids. Trimming cost V 5 bases and J 5 bases; bases outside gene matches: 9. The CDR3 DNA sequence: TGTGCCAGCAGTACTCCTAGCGGGGGGGCCGTTGAGACCCAGTACTTC. This gives the protein CASSTPSGGAVETQYF.

Only a few counts were recorded for this clonotype. Given a much more abundant clone one base away, this may be a read error. V usage is TRBV12-3 or TRBV12-4 and J usage is TRBJ1-1; D is undetermined. The CDR3 consists of 14 residues. The CDR3 reads CASSLYRTHTEACF. CDR3 nucleotide sequence: TGTGCCAGCAGTTTATATCGGACCCACACTGAAGCTTGCTTT.